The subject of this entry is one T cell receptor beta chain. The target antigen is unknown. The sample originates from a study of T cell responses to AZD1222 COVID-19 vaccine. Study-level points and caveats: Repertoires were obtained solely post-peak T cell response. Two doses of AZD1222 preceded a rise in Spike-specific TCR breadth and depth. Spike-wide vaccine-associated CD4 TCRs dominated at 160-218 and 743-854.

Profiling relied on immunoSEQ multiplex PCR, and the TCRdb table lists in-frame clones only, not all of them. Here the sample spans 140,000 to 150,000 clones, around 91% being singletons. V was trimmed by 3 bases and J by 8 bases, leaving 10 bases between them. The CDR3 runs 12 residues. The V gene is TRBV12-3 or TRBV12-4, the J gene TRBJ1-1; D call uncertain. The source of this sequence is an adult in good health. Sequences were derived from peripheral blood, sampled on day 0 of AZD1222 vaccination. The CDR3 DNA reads TGTGCCAGCAGTTTCAATCCCCGGGAAGCTTTCTTT. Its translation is CASSFNPREAFF.